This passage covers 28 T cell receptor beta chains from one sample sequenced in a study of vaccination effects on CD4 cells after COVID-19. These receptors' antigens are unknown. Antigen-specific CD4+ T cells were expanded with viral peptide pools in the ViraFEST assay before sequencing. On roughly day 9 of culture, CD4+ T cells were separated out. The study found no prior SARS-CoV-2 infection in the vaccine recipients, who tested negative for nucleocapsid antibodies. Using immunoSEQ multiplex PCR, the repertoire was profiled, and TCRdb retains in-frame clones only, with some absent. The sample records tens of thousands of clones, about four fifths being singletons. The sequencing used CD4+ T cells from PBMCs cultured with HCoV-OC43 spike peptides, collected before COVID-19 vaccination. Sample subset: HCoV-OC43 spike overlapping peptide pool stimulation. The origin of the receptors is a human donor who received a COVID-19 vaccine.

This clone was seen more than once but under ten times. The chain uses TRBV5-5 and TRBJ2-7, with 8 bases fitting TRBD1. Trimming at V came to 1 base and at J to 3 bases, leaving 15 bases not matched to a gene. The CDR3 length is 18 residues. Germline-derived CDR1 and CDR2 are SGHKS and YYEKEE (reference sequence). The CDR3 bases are TGTGCCAGCAGCTTGTTTTATGCAGGACAGGGATCTGGCTACGAGCAGTACGTC. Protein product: CASSLFYAGQGSGYEQYV.

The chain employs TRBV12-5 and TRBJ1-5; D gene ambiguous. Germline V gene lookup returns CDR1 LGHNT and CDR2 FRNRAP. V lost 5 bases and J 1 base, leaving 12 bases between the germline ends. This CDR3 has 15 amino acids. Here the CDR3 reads CASGLYQRSNQPQHF. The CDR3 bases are TGTGCTAGTGGTCTCTATCAACGCAGCAATCAGCCCCAGCATTTT.

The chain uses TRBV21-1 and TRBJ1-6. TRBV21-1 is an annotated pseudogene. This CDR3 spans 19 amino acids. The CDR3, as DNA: TGTGCCAGCAGCAATCGGGAAGGGTTCTTGAGCTCCTATAATTCACCCCTCCACTTT. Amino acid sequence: CASSNREGFLSSYNSPLHF.

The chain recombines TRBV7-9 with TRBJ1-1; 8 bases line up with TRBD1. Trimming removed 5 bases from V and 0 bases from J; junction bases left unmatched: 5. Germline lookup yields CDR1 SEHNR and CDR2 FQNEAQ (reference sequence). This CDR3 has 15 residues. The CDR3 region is CASSERQGMNTEAFF. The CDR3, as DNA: TGTGCCAGCAGCGAGAGACAGGGGATGAACACTGAAGCTTTCTTT.

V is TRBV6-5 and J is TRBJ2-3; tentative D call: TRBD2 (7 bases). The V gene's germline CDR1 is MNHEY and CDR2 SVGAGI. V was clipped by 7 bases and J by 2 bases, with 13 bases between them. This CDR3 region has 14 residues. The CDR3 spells CASKGGGPTDTQYF. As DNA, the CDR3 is TGTGCCAGCAAGGGGGGAGGGCCCACAGATACGCAGTATTTT.

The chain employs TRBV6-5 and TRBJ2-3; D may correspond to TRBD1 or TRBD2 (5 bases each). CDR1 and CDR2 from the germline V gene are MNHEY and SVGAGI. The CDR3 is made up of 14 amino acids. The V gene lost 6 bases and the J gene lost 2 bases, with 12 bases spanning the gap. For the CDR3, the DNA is TGTGCCAGCAGGGTCCCAGGGACCACAGATACGCAGTATTTT. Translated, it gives CASRVPGTTDTQYF.

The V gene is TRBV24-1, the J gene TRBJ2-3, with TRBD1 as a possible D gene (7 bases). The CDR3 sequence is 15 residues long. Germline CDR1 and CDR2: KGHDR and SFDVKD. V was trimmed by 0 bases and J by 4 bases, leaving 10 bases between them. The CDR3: CATSDLQGGADTQYF. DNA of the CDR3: TGTGCCACCAGTGATTTGCAGGGGGGCGCAGATACGCAGTATTTT.

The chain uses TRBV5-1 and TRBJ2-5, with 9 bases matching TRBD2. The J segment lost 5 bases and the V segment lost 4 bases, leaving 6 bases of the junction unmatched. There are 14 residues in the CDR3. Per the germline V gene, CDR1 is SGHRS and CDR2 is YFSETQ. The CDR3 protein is CASSGRGGYETQYF. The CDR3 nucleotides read TGCGCCAGCAGCGGGCGGGGGGGCTATGAGACCCAGTACTTC.

This chain's CDR3 is CASSRDRAYEQYV. CDR3 coding DNA: TGCGCCAGCAGCCGGGACAGGGCGTACGAGCAGTACGTC. The V call is TRBV5-1, the J call TRBJ2-7, with TRBD1 matching 9 bases. CDR3 length: 13 amino acids. Trimming cost V 4 bases and J 4 bases; bases outside gene matches: 3. CDR1 and CDR2 from the germline V gene are SGHRS and YFSETQ.

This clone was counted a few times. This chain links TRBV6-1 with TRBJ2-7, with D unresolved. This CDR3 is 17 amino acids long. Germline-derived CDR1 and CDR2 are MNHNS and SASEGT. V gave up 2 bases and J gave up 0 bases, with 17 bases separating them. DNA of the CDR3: TGTGCCAGCAGTGAAAAAGGATGGGGAACAAGCTCCTACGAGCAGTACGTC. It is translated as CASSEKGWGTSSYEQYV.

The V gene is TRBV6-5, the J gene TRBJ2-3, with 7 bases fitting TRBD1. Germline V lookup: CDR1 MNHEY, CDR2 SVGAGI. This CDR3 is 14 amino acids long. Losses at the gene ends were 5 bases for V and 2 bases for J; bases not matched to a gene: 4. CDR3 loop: CASSQTGVTDTQYF. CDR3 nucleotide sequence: TGTGCCAGCAGTCAAACAGGGGTCACAGATACGCAGTATTTT.

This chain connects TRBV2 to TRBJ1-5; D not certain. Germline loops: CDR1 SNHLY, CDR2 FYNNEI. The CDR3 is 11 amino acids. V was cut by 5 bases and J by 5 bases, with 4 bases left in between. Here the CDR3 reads CASSLDQPQHF. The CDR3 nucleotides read TGTGCCAGCAGTTTAGATCAGCCCCAGCATTTT.

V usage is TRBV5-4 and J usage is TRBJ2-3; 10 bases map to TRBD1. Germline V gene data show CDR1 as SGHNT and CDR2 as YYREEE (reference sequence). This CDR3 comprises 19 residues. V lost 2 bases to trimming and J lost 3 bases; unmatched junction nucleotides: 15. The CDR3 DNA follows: TGTGCCAGCAGCTTAAAGCGACAGGGGGCGCGGAGTAGTACAGATACGCAGTATTTT. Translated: CASSLKRQGARSSTDTQYF.

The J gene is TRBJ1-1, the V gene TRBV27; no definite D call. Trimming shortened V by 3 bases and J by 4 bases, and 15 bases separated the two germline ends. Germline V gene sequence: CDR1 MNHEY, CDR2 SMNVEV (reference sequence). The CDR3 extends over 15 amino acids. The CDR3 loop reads CASSFSGPWGTEAFF. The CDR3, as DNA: TGTGCCAGCAGTTTCTCTGGGCCGTGGGGCACTGAAGCTTTCTTT.

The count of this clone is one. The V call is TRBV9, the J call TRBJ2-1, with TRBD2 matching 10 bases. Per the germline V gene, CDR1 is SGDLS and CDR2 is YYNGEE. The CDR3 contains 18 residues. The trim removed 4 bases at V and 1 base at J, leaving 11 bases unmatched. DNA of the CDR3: TGTGCCAGCAGCCCCCGAGGGGTTAGCGGGGGGTCCTACAATGAGCAGTTCTTC. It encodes CASSPRGVSGGSYNEQFF.

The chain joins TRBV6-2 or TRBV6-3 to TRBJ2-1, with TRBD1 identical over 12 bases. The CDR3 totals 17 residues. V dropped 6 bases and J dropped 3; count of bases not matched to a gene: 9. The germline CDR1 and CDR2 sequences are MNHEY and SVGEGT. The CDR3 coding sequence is TGTGCCAGCAGCGGGACAGGGGGCTTCCAACACTACAATGAGCAGTTCTTC. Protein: CASSGTGGFQHYNEQFF.

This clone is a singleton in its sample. The CDR3 region is CASSMLGGDTEAFF. The CDR3 DNA reads TGTGCCAGCAGTATGCTCGGTGGCGACACTGAAGCTTTCTTT. The chain links TRBV6-5 to TRBJ1-1, with D uncertain. Trimming pared 5 bases from V and 3 bases from J, leaving 13 bases between. In germline, CDR1 is MNHEY, CDR2 SVGAGI. This CDR3 spans 14 amino acids.

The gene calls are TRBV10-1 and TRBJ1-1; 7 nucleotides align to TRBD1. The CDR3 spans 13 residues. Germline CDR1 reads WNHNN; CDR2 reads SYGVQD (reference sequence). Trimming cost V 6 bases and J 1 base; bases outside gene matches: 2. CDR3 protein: CASSWDRNTEAFF. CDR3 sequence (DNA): TGCGCCAGCAGCTGGGACAGGAACACTGAAGCTTTCTTT.

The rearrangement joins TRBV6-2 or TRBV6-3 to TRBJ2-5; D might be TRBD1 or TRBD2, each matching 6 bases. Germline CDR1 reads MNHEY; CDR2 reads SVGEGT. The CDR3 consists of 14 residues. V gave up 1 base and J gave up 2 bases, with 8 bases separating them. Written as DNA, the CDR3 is TGTGCCAGCAGTTACTGGGGGGCGCAAGAGACCCAGTACTTC. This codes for CASSYWGAQETQYF.

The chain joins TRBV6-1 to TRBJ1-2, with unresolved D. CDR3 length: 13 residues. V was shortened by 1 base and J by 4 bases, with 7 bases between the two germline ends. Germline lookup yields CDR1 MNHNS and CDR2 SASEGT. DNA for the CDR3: TGTGCCAGCAGTGAAGTGCGGGTCTATGGCTACACCTTC. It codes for CASSEVRVYGYTF.

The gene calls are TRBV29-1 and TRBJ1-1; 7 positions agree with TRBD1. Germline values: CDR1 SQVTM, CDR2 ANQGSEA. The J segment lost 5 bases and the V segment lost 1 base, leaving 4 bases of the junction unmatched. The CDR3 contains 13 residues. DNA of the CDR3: TGCAGCGTTGAAGGACAGGGTATTACTGAAGCTTTCTTT. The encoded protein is CSVEGQGITEAFF.

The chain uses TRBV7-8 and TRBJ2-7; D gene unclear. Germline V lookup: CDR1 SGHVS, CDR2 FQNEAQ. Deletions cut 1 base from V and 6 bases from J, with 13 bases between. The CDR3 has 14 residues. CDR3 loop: CASSLVPAVVEQYV. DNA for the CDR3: TGTGCCAGCAGCTTAGTTCCAGCCGTAGTCGAGCAGTACGTC.

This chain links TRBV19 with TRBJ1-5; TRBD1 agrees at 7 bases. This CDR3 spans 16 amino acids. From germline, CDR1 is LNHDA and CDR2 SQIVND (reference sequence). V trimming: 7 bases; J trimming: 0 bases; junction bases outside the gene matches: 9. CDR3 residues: CASTLDRSHSNQPQHF. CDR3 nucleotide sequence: TGTGCCAGTACCCTGGACAGGAGTCATAGCAATCAGCCCCAGCATTTT.

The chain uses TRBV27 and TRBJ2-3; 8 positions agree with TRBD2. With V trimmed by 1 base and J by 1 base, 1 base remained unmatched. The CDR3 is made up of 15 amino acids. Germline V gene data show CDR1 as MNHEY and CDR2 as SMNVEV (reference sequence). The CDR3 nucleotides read TGTGCCAGCAGTTTATACGGGGGGGGCACAGATACGCAGTATTTT. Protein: CASSLYGGGTDTQYF.

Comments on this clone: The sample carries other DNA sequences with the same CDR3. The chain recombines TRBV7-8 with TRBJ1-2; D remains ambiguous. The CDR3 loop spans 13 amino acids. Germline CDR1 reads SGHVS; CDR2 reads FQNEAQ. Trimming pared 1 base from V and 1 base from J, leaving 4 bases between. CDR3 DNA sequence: TGTGCCAGCAGCTTAGGGGGTAACTATGGCTACACCTTC. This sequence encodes CASSLGGNYGYTF.

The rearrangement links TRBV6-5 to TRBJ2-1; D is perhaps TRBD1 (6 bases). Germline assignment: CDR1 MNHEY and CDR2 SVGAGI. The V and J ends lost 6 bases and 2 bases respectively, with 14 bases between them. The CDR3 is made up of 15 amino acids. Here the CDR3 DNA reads TGTGCCAGCAGGCGCCACAGGGACCCCTACAATGAGCAGTTCTTC. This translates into CASRRHRDPYNEQFF.

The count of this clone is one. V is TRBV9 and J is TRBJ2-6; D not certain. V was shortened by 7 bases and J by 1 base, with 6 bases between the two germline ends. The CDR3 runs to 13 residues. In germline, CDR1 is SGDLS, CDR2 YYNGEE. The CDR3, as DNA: TGTGCCAGCGGTCGTTCTGGGGCCAACGTCCTGACTTTC. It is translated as CASGRSGANVLTF.

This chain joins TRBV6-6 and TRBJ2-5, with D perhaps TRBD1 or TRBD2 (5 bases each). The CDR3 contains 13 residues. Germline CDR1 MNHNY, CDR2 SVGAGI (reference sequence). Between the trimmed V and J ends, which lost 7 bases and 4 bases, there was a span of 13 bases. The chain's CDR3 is CASTAWGRETQYF. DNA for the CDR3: TGTGCCAGCACGGCGTGGGGGAGAGAGACCCAGTACTTC.